Presented here are 17 T cell receptor beta chains from one specimen sequenced in a study of response to subunit inactivated influenza vaccine. TCRdb processed the RT-PCR reads anew with MiXCR; each CDR3 protein has one entry. This sample has around 580,000 distinct CDR3 sequences, with 12% found just once. The sample was PBMCs from blood, taken on the day of vaccination. These receptor sequences come from a man in his fifties who received an inactivated influenza vaccine.

This clonotype came up a few times. The chain carries TRBV4-3 and TRBJ2-5; D gene ambiguous. The CDR3 extends over 13 amino acids. V was shortened by 1 base and J by 5 bases, with 8 bases between the two germline ends. Germline V gene sequence: CDR1 LGHNA, CDR2 YSLEER. CDR3 residues: CASSQGVWETQYF. The CDR3 bases are TGCGCCAGCAGCCAAGGCGTTTGGGAGACCCAGTACTTC.

The CDR3 reads CASSYSGTGDISPLHF. CDR3 nucleotide sequence: TGTGCCAGCAGTTACAGCGGGACAGGGGACATTTCACCCCTCCACTTT. J is TRBJ1-6 and V is TRBV6-5; 10 nucleotides align to TRBD1. The CDR3 has 16 amino acids. V gave up 2 bases and J gave up 9 bases; unmatched junction bases: 7. Germline loops: CDR1 MNHEY, CDR2 SVGAGI.

The rearrangement links TRBV20-1 to TRBJ2-5; tentative D call: TRBD1 (6 bases). In germline, CDR1 is DFQATT, CDR2 SNEGSKA (reference sequence). This CDR3 has 15 residues. V was shortened by 0 bases and J by 3 bases, with 14 bases between the two germline ends. CDR3 sequence reads: CSARDYRAGEETQYF. CDR3 sequence (DNA): TGCAGTGCTAGAGATTACAGGGCAGGGGAAGAGACCCAGTACTTC.

This clonotype has more than one count but fewer than ten. The chain uses TRBV29-1 and TRBJ2-7; 9 bases line up with TRBD1. Germline loops: CDR1 SQVTM, CDR2 ANQGSEA. V trimming: 4 bases; J trimming: 0 bases; junction bases outside the gene matches: 10. The CDR3 has 16 residues. CDR3 sequence (DNA): TGCAGCGTTGGAGGGGGGACAGGGAAATACTCCTACGAGCAGTACTTC. This gives the protein CSVGGGTGKYSYEQYF.

V is TRBV25-1 and J is TRBJ2-5; D gene uncertain. Germline-derived CDR1 and CDR2 are MGHDK and SYGVNS. The CDR3 covers 14 residues. The germline V and J ends were trimmed by 6 bases and 5 bases, with 16 bases remaining between them. The CDR3 reads CASRSGPERETQYF. The CDR3 coding sequence is TGTGCCAGCAGATCCGGGCCAGAGAGGGAGACCCAGTACTTC.

This clonotype occurred a few times. This chain connects TRBV2 to TRBJ1-5; unclear D gene. The CDR3 is made up of 15 amino acids. Germline loops: CDR1 SNHLY, CDR2 FYNNEI. Trimming shortened V by 0 bases and J by 6 bases, and 12 bases separated the two germline ends. The CDR3 DNA is TGTGCCAGCAGTGAAGCGGCGAGGGTGGCTCAGCCCCAGCATTTT. Translation: CASSEAARVAQPQHF.

The rearrangement links TRBV24-1 to TRBJ2-1; 10 nucleotides agree with TRBD2. V shed 2 bases and J 2 bases; nucleotides not matched to a gene: 8. The length of the CDR3 is 18 residues. In germline, CDR1 is KGHDR, CDR2 SFDVKD. CDR3 sequence (DNA): TGTGCCACCAGTGATTCAAGCGGGAGGGCCATGGCCTACAATGAGCAGTTCTTC. The encoded protein is CATSDSSGRAMAYNEQFF.

This chain joins TRBV13 and TRBJ2-7; D is undetermined. From germline, CDR1 is PRHDT and CDR2 FYEKMQ (reference sequence). V shed 10 bases and J shed 5 bases, with 15 bases lying between them. The CDR3 has 12 amino acids. DNA of the CDR3: TGTGCCATCGGCCCCGGGCCTAACGAGCAGTACTTC. The encoded protein is CAIGPGPNEQYF.

This clonotype was seen at least ten times. The chain carries TRBV5-4 and TRBJ1-1; 7 nucleotides align to TRBD1. The CDR3 has 13 residues. Germline V gene lookup returns CDR1 SGHNT and CDR2 YYREEE (reference sequence). V trimming: 5 bases; J trimming: 1 base; junction bases outside the gene matches: 2. CDR3 protein: CASRGQSNTEAFF. The CDR3 coding sequence is TGTGCCAGCAGGGGACAGTCGAACACTGAAGCTTTCTTT.

J is TRBJ2-5 and V is TRBV15; TRBD1 is a possible D gene (6 bases). Trimming stripped 3 bases from V and 2 bases from J, with 10 bases between. There are 14 residues in the CDR3. Germline CDR1 reads LNHNV; CDR2 reads YYDKDF (reference sequence). The CDR3 DNA reads as TGTGCCACCAGCAGCGGACAGAAACAAGAGACCCAGTACTTC. Translated: CATSSGQKQETQYF.

This clonotype was counted between two and nine times. V and J are TRBV6-5 and TRBJ2-7; TRBD1 aligns across 7 bases. This CDR3 is 14 amino acids long. The V gene's germline CDR1 is MNHEY and CDR2 SVGAGI. V was pared by 2 bases and J by 6 bases, with 7 bases of the junction left unmatched. This CDR3 is CASSYGTDLVEQYF. In nucleotides, the CDR3 is TGTGCCAGCAGTTACGGGACAGATTTGGTCGAGCAGTACTTC.

The genes are TRBV28 and TRBJ2-3; no clear D gene. Trimming stripped 6 bases from V and 6 bases from J, with 10 bases between. The germline gives CDR1 MDHEN, CDR2 SYDVKM. This CDR3 has 12 amino acids. CDR3 sequence (DNA): TGTGCCAGCAGCGACCGTCGGGATACGCAGTATTTT. It translates to CASSDRRDTQYF.

This clonotype has more than one count but fewer than ten. The chain is built from TRBV12-3 or TRBV12-4 and TRBJ2-1; no reliable D call. The CDR3 is made up of 14 amino acids. The V and J ends lost 6 bases and 0 bases respectively, with 9 bases between them. The CDR3 spells CASSTRVSYNEQFF. The CDR3 DNA reads TGTGCCAGCAGCACACGGGTCTCCTACAATGAGCAGTTCTTC.

The chain combines TRBV5-1 with TRBJ2-3; D possibly uses TRBD1 or TRBD2 (6 bases each). CDR3 length: 14 amino acids. Germline V gene lookup returns CDR1 SGHRS and CDR2 YFSETQ. V shed 0 bases and J shed 4 bases, with 9 bases lying between them. CDR3 DNA sequence: TGCGCCAGCAGCTTGGCGGGGGCGGCAGATACGCAGTATTTT. It yields the protein CASSLAGAADTQYF.

V and J are TRBV28 and TRBJ1-2; D possibly corresponds to TRBD1 (5 bases). The CDR3 runs to 16 residues. Trimming removed 6 bases at V and 5 bases at J, with 22 bases between. Per the germline V gene, CDR1 is MDHEN and CDR2 is SYDVKM. In DNA form, the CDR3 reads TGTGCCAGCAGGAGCAGGCCGAACGAGGGGATATATGGCTACACCTTC. Residues: CASRSRPNEGIYGYTF.

This chain links TRBV6-2 or TRBV6-3 with TRBJ1-5; tentative D call: TRBD1 (6 bases). The CDR3 sequence is 14 residues long. V gave up 9 bases and J gave up 5 bases, with 17 bases separating them. Germline V lookup: CDR1 MNHEY, CDR2 SVGEGT. In DNA, the CDR3 is TGTGCCAGTGGAACTTTAGGGGGGGATCAGCCCCAGCATTTT. Translated, it gives CASGTLGGDQPQHF.

This clonotype occurred a few times. The rearrangement joins TRBV6-2 or TRBV6-3 to TRBJ2-2; D is uncertain. With 0 bases removed from V and 0 bases from J, the gap between germline ends came to 8 bases. The CDR3 consists of 16 residues. Germline V gene data show CDR1 as MNHEY and CDR2 as SVGEGT. The CDR3 nucleotides read TGTGCCAGCAGTTACTCTTGGCTCGCGAACACCGGGGAGCTGTTTTTT. Translated: CASSYSWLANTGELFF.